This T cell receptor (beta chain) was found in a study of vaccination effects on CD4 cells after COVID-19. Regarding the study as a whole: The study found marked clonal contraction of infection- and vaccine-induced clones late after vaccination.

V lost 0 bases, J lost 8 bases, and 10 bases stayed unmatched. Per germline, CDR1 LGHDT and CDR2 YNNKEL (reference sequence). This CDR3 has 16 residues. For this clone: The antigen is undetermined.

Using immunoSEQ multiplex PCR, the repertoire was profiled, and TCRdb retains in-frame clones only, with some absent. The sample lists roughly 50,000 clones, just under 80% seen once, with approximately 6% in the top ten. Antigen-specific CD4+ T cells expanded by the ViraFEST assay with viral peptide pools were then sequenced. Once cultured for more than nine days, the cells underwent separation to obtain CD4+ T cells. Nucleocapsid antibody tests were negative, and the vaccine recipients had no prior SARS-CoV-2 infection. Each well held some 2 million PBMC cultured with approximately 9.6 ug/ml peptides and roughly 9 IU/ml IL-2.

The genes are TRBV3-1 (or the pseudogene TRBV3-2) and TRBJ1-2, with 9 bases identical to TRBD1. The sequenced sample was CD4+ T cells from PBMCs cultured with HCoV-OC43 spike peptides, obtained before COVID-19 vaccination. Subset of the sample: HCoV-OC43 spike overlapping peptide pool stimulation. This sequence originates from a human donor who received a COVID-19 vaccine. CDR3 amino acids: CASSQDHRGPGGGYTF. The CDR3 bases are TGTGCCAGCAGCCAAGACCACAGGGGGCCGGGTGGGGGCTACACCTTC.